This T cell receptor (beta chain) appears in the sequencing data of a study of blood T cell repertoires in COVID-19. There are 13 residues in the CDR3. After removal of 4 bases from V and 4 bases from J, the junction contained 3 bases not matched to a gene. Per germline, CDR1 MNHEY and CDR2 SMNVEV (reference sequence). The method was immunoSEQ multiplex PCR; TCRdb's version includes in-frame clones alone and lacks a portion of them. Of about 260,000 clones in the sample, 86% were seen once. Sample: peripheral blood. The chain is built from TRBV27 and TRBJ1-2, with 7 bases matching TRBD1. The clonotype was recovered from a man aged 25 to 40 with active or convalescent COVID-19. In DNA form, the CDR3 reads TGTGCCAGCAGTTCACAGGGGCGCTATGGCTACACCTTC. Its protein is CASSSQGRYGYTF.